The 28 T cell receptor beta chains below were found in one sample sequenced in a study of CD8 T cells in Susac syndrome. It was with random hexamers that roughly 0.5 to 1 ug RNA was reverse transcribed. TCRdb analysed the immunoSEQ multiplex PCR reads with MiXCR anew, one entry per CDR3 protein. The sample includes about 83,000 distinct CDR3 sequences, around 96% of them seen just once. Sequences were obtained from CD8+ T cells from PBMCs. The source of these receptors is a human donor with Susac syndrome.

The chain has TRBV4-1 and TRBJ2-2; D gene ambiguous. In germline, CDR1 is MGHRA, CDR2 YSYEKL. Trimming shortened V by 1 base and J by 0 bases, and 9 bases separated the two germline ends. The length of the CDR3 is 16 residues. Here the CDR3 reads CASSQVWESNTGELFF. The CDR3 nucleotides are TGCGCCAGCAGCCAAGTTTGGGAATCGAACACCGGGGAGCTGTTTTTT.

The V gene is TRBV28, the J gene TRBJ1-1; D perhaps matches TRBD1 (5 bases). This CDR3 comprises 16 residues. Germline loops: CDR1 MDHEN, CDR2 SYDVKM. The V and J ends lost 4 bases and 0 bases respectively, with 15 bases between them. The CDR3 loop is CASSWPTGFMNTEAFF. The DNA for the CDR3 is TGTGCCAGCAGTTGGCCCACAGGTTTTATGAACACTGAAGCTTTCTTT.

The chain is built from TRBV20-1 and TRBJ2-7; D ambiguous. CDR3 length equals 12 residues. V was cut by 0 bases and J by 4 bases, with 7 bases left in between. Germline values: CDR1 DFQATT, CDR2 SNEGSKA (reference sequence). Here the CDR3 reads CSARDSEYEQYF. For the CDR3, the DNA is TGCAGTGCTAGAGATTCTGAGTACGAGCAGTACTTC.

The chain carries TRBV20-1 and TRBJ2-1; 9 bases fit TRBD2. Germline CDR1 is DFQATT and CDR2 is SNEGSKA (reference sequence). Trimming removed 6 bases from V and 9 bases from J; junction bases left unmatched: 15. This CDR3 comprises 15 residues. CDR3 DNA sequence: TGCAGTGCGCACCCGACTAGCGGTAGAGAGAGTGAGCAGTTCTTC. This codes for CSAHPTSGRESEQFF.

The chain has TRBV27 and TRBJ2-5; tentative D call: TRBD2 (5 bases). V gave up 0 bases and J gave up 2 bases, with 7 bases separating them. There are 14 residues in the CDR3. Germline V gives CDR1 MNHEY, CDR2 SMNVEV (reference sequence). CDR3 in amino acids: CASSLSRGQETQYF. CDR3 sequence (DNA): TGTGCCAGCAGTTTATCCCGCGGGCAAGAGACCCAGTACTTC.

This chain joins TRBV14 and TRBJ1-1; 8 bases match TRBD1. Germline V gives CDR1 SGHDN, CDR2 FVKESK. Trimming took 1 base from V and 3 from J; bases not matched to a gene: 4. CDR3 length: 15 residues. The CDR3 spells CASSQGQGYDTEAFF. The CDR3, as DNA: TGTGCCAGCAGCCAAGGACAGGGGTATGACACTGAAGCTTTCTTT. The variable domain in full, with the rest retrieved from reference TRBV14 and TRBJ1-1, is EAGVTQFPSHSVIEKGQTVTLRCDPISGHDNLYWYRRVMGKEIKFLLHFVKESKQDESGMPNNRFLAERTGGTYSTLKVQPAELEDSGVYFCASSQGQGYDTEAFFGQGTRLTVV.

The chain links TRBV13 to TRBJ2-1; 11 nucleotides line up with TRBD2. Germline CDR1 is PRHDT and CDR2 is FYEKMQ (reference sequence). The CDR3 loop spans 16 amino acids. The V segment lost 4 bases and the J segment 8 bases; nucleotides outside the gene matches: 10. CDR3 protein: CASSSPASGGQDEQFF. CDR3 DNA sequence: TGTGCCAGCAGCTCCCCAGCTAGCGGGGGGCAGGATGAGCAGTTCTTC.

Written as DNA, the CDR3 is TGTGCCAGCAGCCAAGATGTGGAAGGCACCGAGCAGTACTTC. This sequence encodes CASSQDVEGTEQYF. The V call is TRBV14, the J call TRBJ2-7; no firm D call. V gave up 0 bases and J gave up 6 bases, with 12 bases separating them. The CDR3 is 14 amino acids. Germline V gene lookup returns CDR1 SGHDN and CDR2 FVKESK.

The gene calls are TRBV6-2 or TRBV6-3 and TRBJ2-1; 12 bases agree with TRBD2. Looked up from germline, CDR1 is MNHEY and CDR2 is SVGEGT. The CDR3 contains 18 residues. V trimming: 5 bases; J trimming: 7 bases; junction bases outside the gene matches: 15. CDR3 bases: TGTGCCAGCAGTCCTTCCTCCCCTCTAGCGGGGGGGCGAAATGAGCAGTTCTTC. It specifies CASSPSSPLAGGRNEQFF.

This chain connects TRBV28 to TRBJ2-2; D not resolved. The CDR3 covers 11 residues. CDR1 MDHEN and CDR2 SYDVKM come from the germline V gene. CDR3 residues: CAIGRLGELFF. The CDR3 nucleotides read TGTGCAATAGGCCGCCTTGGGGAGCTGTTTTTT.

The chain employs TRBV4-3 and TRBJ2-1; 15 bases align to TRBD2. Germline CDR1 LGHNA, CDR2 YSLEER. This CDR3 has 16 residues. The V and J ends lost 4 bases and 10 bases, in that order; junction bases with no gene match: 8. The CDR3 coding sequence is TGCGCCAGCAGCCCAAGTAGTGGACTAGCGGGAGGGGAGCAGTTCTTC. Amino acids: CASSPSSGLAGGEQFF.

This clonotype was seen once. V is TRBV7-9 and J is TRBJ2-5; D could derive from TRBD1 or TRBD2 (6 bases each). Germline V gene sequence: CDR1 SEHNR, CDR2 FQNEAQ (reference sequence). V lost 3 bases, J lost 1 base, and 12 bases lay in between. This CDR3 contains 15 residues. The CDR3 nucleotides read TGTGCCAGCAGCTTGGAACCGGGGGCCCAAGAGACCCAGTACTTC. It codes for CASSLEPGAQETQYF.

The V gene is TRBV5-1, the J gene TRBJ2-7; TRBD2 might be the D (5 bases). CDR1 is SGHRS, CDR2 YFSETQ, per germline. Trimming removed 0 bases from V and 2 bases from J, with 9 bases in between. The CDR3 extends over 14 amino acids. CDR3 in amino acids: CASSLAGEPYEQYV. Written as DNA, the CDR3 is TGCGCCAGCAGCTTGGCCGGGGAACCCTACGAGCAGTACGTC.

The rearrangement uses TRBV24-1 and TRBJ2-7; the match to TRBD1 covers 7 bases. Trimming cost V 3 bases and J 5 bases; bases outside gene matches: 6. Germline V gives CDR1 KGHDR, CDR2 SFDVKD. The CDR3 sequence is 14 residues long. CDR3 loop: CATSDDRDQDEQYF. DNA for the CDR3: TGTGCCACCAGTGATGACAGGGATCAAGACGAGCAGTACTTC.

V gene TRBV29-1 combines with J gene TRBJ1-4, with a weak D call TRBD1 (5 bases). This CDR3 spans 17 amino acids. Germline V gives CDR1 SQVTM, CDR2 ANQGSEA. The V gene lost 6 bases and the J gene lost 0 bases, with 20 bases spanning the gap. The CDR3 spells CSVGMGPQSSTNEKLFF. CDR3 nucleotide sequence: TGCAGCGTGGGAATGGGACCGCAATCCTCAACTAATGAAAAACTGTTTTTT.

CDR3 loop: CSVETGRNTGELFF. DNA of the CDR3: TGCAGCGTTGAGACAGGGCGTAACACCGGGGAGCTGTTTTTT. The chain uses TRBV29-1 and TRBJ2-2; 7 bases fit TRBD1. Germline assignment: CDR1 SQVTM and CDR2 ANQGSEA. The CDR3 spans 14 residues. With 3 bases clipped from V and 2 bases from J, the junction kept 3 bases outside the gene matches.

This clonotype was recorded once. This chain uses TRBV5-1 with TRBJ2-7; D gene unclear. Germline V gene sequence: CDR1 SGHRS, CDR2 YFSETQ. CDR3 size: 13 residues. V lost 0 bases and J lost 0, with 4 bases in between. The CDR3 nucleotides read TGCGCCAGCAGCTTGGACACCTCCTACGAGCAGTACGTC. It is translated as CASSLDTSYEQYV.

This clonotype was seen just once. The J gene is TRBJ2-3, the V gene TRBV6-5; tentative D call: TRBD2 (6 bases). This CDR3 is built from 12 residues. V was clipped by 6 bases and J by 8 bases, with 12 bases between them. CDR1 is MNHEY, CDR2 SVGAGI, per germline. CDR3 sequence: CASSLRGVTQYF. CDR3 in DNA: TGTGCCAGCAGCCTACGCGGGGTTACGCAGTATTTT.

CDR3 in amino acids: CASSSPSGSTDTQYF. The CDR3 bases are TGTGCCAGCAGCTCCCCCTCCGGGAGCACAGATACGCAGTATTTT. The chain joins TRBV28 to TRBJ2-3; D unclear. V dropped 6 bases and J dropped 0 bases, with 13 bases sitting between them. In germline, CDR1 is MDHEN, CDR2 SYDVKM. The CDR3 length is 15 residues.

This chain joins TRBV9 and TRBJ1-6, with D possibly matching TRBD1 (6 bases). The V end lost 3 bases, the J end lost 10 bases, and 17 bases lay between the germline ends. The V gene's germline CDR1 is SGDLS and CDR2 YYNGEE. The CDR3 sequence is 15 residues long. CDR3 in DNA: TGTGCCAGCAGCGGAGGGGGGGCGCGGGGGTCACCCCTCCACTTT. Translated: CASSGGGARGSPLHF.

The rearrangement joins TRBV5-4 to TRBJ2-1, with D perhaps matching TRBD2 (5 bases). V was trimmed by 4 bases and J by 0 bases, leaving 11 bases between them. Germline V lookup: CDR1 SGHNT, CDR2 YYREEE (reference sequence). This CDR3 region has 15 residues. The CDR3 DNA reads TGTGCCAGCAGCGGGGAGCGCAGCTCCTACAATGAGCAGTTCTTC. This gives the protein CASSGERSSYNEQFF.

This chain uses TRBV5-6 with TRBJ1-1; D is perhaps TRBD1 (6 bases). V lost 4 bases to trimming and J lost 1 base, with 17 bases between them. Germline CDR1 reads SGHDT; CDR2 reads YYEEEE. This CDR3 region has 16 residues. CDR3 coding DNA: TGTGCCAGCAGCCCTCTCACAGGGCAACAGAACACTGAAGCTTTCTTT. Translated: CASSPLTGQQNTEAFF.

The rearrangement uses TRBV20-1 and TRBJ2-1; 10 bases map to TRBD2. V was clipped by 5 bases and J by 0 bases; unmatched bases: 1. Germline CDR1 is DFQATT and CDR2 is SNEGSKA (reference sequence). The CDR3 covers 14 residues. The CDR3 loop is CSASSGSSYNEQFF. In DNA form, the CDR3 reads TGCAGTGCTTCTAGCGGGAGCTCCTACAATGAGCAGTTCTTC.

CDR3 coding DNA: TGTGCCTGGAGCCCGACGAGTGACTATGGCTACACCTTC. As protein: CAWSPTSDYGYTF. V usage is TRBV30 and J usage is TRBJ1-2; D gene ambiguous. Germline V gene sequence: CDR1 GTSNPN, CDR2 SVGIG (reference sequence). CDR3 size: 13 residues. V was pared by 3 bases and J by 3 bases, with 11 bases between.

The rearrangement links TRBV12-5 to TRBJ1-2; the D gene is possibly TRBD1 (5 bases). Per germline, CDR1 LGHNT and CDR2 FRNRAP. Trimming removed 4 bases at V and 5 bases at J, with 8 bases between. The CDR3 is made up of 12 amino acids. DNA for the CDR3: TGTGCTAGTGGTTCCCCAGGGTATGGCTACACCTTC. Its translation is CASGSPGYGYTF. Together with reference TRBV12-5 and TRBJ1-2, the CDR3 gives the full variable domain: DARVTQTPRHKVTEMGQEVTMRCQPILGHNTVFWYRQTMMQGLELLAYFRNRAPLDDSGMPKDRFSAEMPDATLATLKIQPSEPRDSAVYFCASGSPGYGYTFGSGTRLTVV.

The chain is built from TRBV9 and TRBJ1-6; D is possibly TRBD1 (6 bases). The germline gives CDR1 SGDLS, CDR2 YYNGEE. This CDR3 has 18 residues. V was cut by 0 bases and J by 7 bases, with 20 bases left in between. The CDR3 nucleotides are TGTGCCAGCAGCGTAGAGGGGGGGGGCGACAGGACCAATTCACCCCTCCACTTT. Its translation is CASSVEGGGDRTNSPLHF.

The rearrangement uses TRBV20-1 and TRBJ2-5; no clear D. The CDR3 is 14 amino acids. The V and J ends lost 2 bases and 1 base respectively, with 11 bases between them. Germline lookup yields CDR1 DFQATT and CDR2 SNEGSKA (reference sequence). The CDR3 nucleotides are TGCAGTGCTAGACTGGTTGACTCCCAAGAGACCCAGTACTTC. Amino acid sequence: CSARLVDSQETQYF.

The chain links TRBV10-3 to TRBJ1-5; 8 nucleotides agree with TRBD1. The CDR3 is 18 residues long. V lost 0 bases to trimming and J lost 0 bases; unmatched junction nucleotides: 7. Germline CDR1 is ENHRY and CDR2 is SYGVKD. The CDR3 DNA follows: TGTGCCATCAGTGAGTCCGGGACAGGAGGTTATAGCAATCAGCCCCAGCATTTT. Translated, it gives CAISESGTGGYSNQPQHF.